Included here is one TCR beta chain sequence, with context. Its antigen is not identified. These data come from a study of PD-1 blockade in classical Hodgkin lymphoma. The study's findings and limits: The authors have not defined what causes the repertoire differences, possibly disease activity or prior therapy. The study reported lower baseline TCR diversity in newly diagnosed patients than in healthy donors.

The method was immunoSEQ multiplex PCR; TCRdb's version includes in-frame clones alone and lacks a portion of them. The sample includes 35,000 to 50,000 clones, approximately 72% of them seen just once. All patients experienced relapse after autologous stem cell transplantation, and brentuximab vedotin exposure was variable. The best responses consisted of complete response, partial response or progressive disease. Between the trimmed V and J ends, which lost 4 bases and 6 bases, there was a span of 15 bases. CDR3 length: 14 amino acids. CDR1 is LGHNA, CDR2 YNFKEQ, per germline. This receptor was taken from a human donor with classical Hodgkin lymphoma. This sample comprised peripheral blood mononuclear cells (PBMCs), obtained before the second cycle of nivolumab. This chain joins TRBV4-2 and TRBJ1-1, with a weak D call TRBD1 (6 bases). Here the CDR3 reads CASSRAGEHAEAFF. The DNA for the CDR3 is TGTGCCAGCAGCCGTGCAGGGGAGCACGCTGAAGCTTTCTTT.